One T cell receptor beta chain is described in this entry. Its antigen target is currently unknown. The input lacks base qualities; no much larger clone sits a single base away. Other DNA sequences in this specimen translate into the identical CDR3. Library preparation employed the immunoSEQ multiplex PCR assay. This is the immuneACCESS table as TCRdb keeps it, with only in-frame sequences that have V and J called. A part of the clones is gone; compared with another copy, unresolved V genes explain less than half, and the rest is unexplained. This sample has about 170,000 clones in its table, and 75% to 95% of those were observed once. Less than 1.6% of the sample lies in the top ten. The germline V gene (reference sequence) provides CDR1 SEHNR and CDR2 FQNEAQ. The CDR3 holds 14 amino acids from the cysteine to the phenylalanine. The DNA shown is the 42-base CDR3, in frame from base 1. Trimming accounts for 1 base at V and 8 bases at J, while the number of junction bases matched to no gene is 4.

This specimen comes from a study of control samples from healthy donors and cancer patients (TCRdb year 2020). The chain is assembled from TRBV7-9 and TRBJ1-2; TRBD1 lines up with 10 middle nucleotides. The sequence came from a woman aged 25 to 45 in good health. The sample consisted of blood. The nucleotide sequence reads as follows: TGTGCCAGCAGCTTAGGCCGGGACAGGGGCGGCTACACCTTC. Translation gives CASSLGRDRGGYTF. When the CDR3 is completed using the reference TRBV7-9 and TRBJ1-2 genes on either side, the full variable domain is DTGVSQNPRHKITKRGQNVTFRCDPISEHNRLYWYRQTLGQGPEFLTYFQNEAQLEKSRLLSDRFSAERPKGSFSTLEIQRTEQGDSAMYLCASSLGRDRGGYTFGSGTRLTVV.